One and the same sample provided the 12 T cell receptor beta chains below, sequenced in a study of T-cell reconstitution after alpha-beta-depleted transplantation in children. Researchers prepared the TCRbeta library using unique molecular identifiers, the study reports. TCRdb re-analysed the PCR reads in MiXCR, keeping a single row per CDR3 protein. The sample holds hundreds of thousands of distinct CDR3 sequences, 7.5% to 9.5% seen once. The sequencing used PBMCs, mostly from graft donor cells, collected 360 days after TCRalphabeta/CD19-depleted stem cell transplant. These receptors were taken from a male patient between 2 and 9 years old who had a stem cell transplant for acute myeloid leukemia, so the T cells may come from the graft donor.

The J gene is TRBJ2-4, the V gene TRBV28; TRBD1 matches at 11 bases. The germline gives CDR1 MDHEN, CDR2 SYDVKM. The CDR3 is 14 residues long. After removal of 5 bases from V and 7 bases from J, the junction contained 4 bases not matched to a gene. CDR3 sequence reads: CASSGWTGGNIQYF. In nucleotides, the CDR3 is TGTGCCAGCAGTGGGTGGACAGGGGGCAACATTCAGTACTTC.

This clonotype was found many times. The genes are TRBV5-1 and TRBJ2-7; D not certain. V was cut by 2 bases and J by 7 bases, with 16 bases left in between. The CDR3 is 14 residues long. The germline CDR1 and CDR2 sequences are SGHRS and YFSETQ. CDR3 region: CASSFLPGPWEQYF. CDR3 nucleotide sequence: TGCGCCAGCAGCTTCCTACCCGGTCCGTGGGAGCAGTACTTC.

The chain joins TRBV29-1 to TRBJ2-7, with D unresolved. CDR1 SQVTM and CDR2 ANQGSEA come from the germline V gene. V was clipped by 0 bases and J by 0 bases, with 9 bases between them. The CDR3 is 14 residues long. CDR3 region: CSVEDLGNSYEQYF. In DNA, the CDR3 is TGCAGCGTTGAAGATCTGGGCAACTCCTACGAGCAGTACTTC.

This clonotype was detected many times. The chain couples TRBV20-1 to TRBJ2-7; 9 bases agree with TRBD2. The ends lost 6 bases at V and 4 bases at J; junction bases unmatched: 7. CDR1 and CDR2 (germline): DFQATT, SNEGSKA (reference sequence). CDR3 size: 13 residues. CDR3 coding DNA: TGCAGTGCATCTAGCGGGGCCCAATACGAGCAGTACGTC. This codes for CSASSGAQYEQYV.

This clonotype showed up many times. V and J are TRBV7-3 and TRBJ2-1; 8 bases line up with TRBD2. Germline assignment: CDR1 SGHTA and CDR2 FQGTGA. This CDR3 comprises 16 residues. J gave up 0 bases and V 5 bases, and 6 bases lay outside the gene matches. CDR3 residues: CASSTGGTSSYNEQFF. The CDR3 DNA reads as TGTGCCAGCAGCACCGGTGGGACTAGCTCCTACAATGAGCAGTTCTTC.

Only a few counts were recorded for this clonotype. The chain is built from TRBV3-1 and TRBJ1-1; D remains ambiguous. This CDR3 has 12 amino acids. Trimming pared 3 bases from V and 4 bases from J, leaving 6 bases between. Germline V CDR1 and CDR2: LGHDT, YNNKEL (reference sequence). The CDR3 region is CASSQGRTEAFF. In DNA form, the CDR3 reads TGTGCCAGCAGCCAGGGTCGCACTGAAGCTTTCTTT.

The genes are TRBV28 and TRBJ2-1; TRBD1 might be the D (5 bases). Germline values: CDR1 MDHEN, CDR2 SYDVKM. This CDR3 is 18 amino acids long. With 6 bases removed from V and 6 bases from J, the gap between germline ends came to 27 bases. The CDR3 DNA sequence: TGTGCCAGCAGCTATCAGTCAACCCCGACAGATCTGAGCAATGAGCAGTTCTTC. Its translation is CASSYQSTPTDLSNEQFF. Using reference TRBV28 and TRBJ2-1 for the parts outside the CDR3, the full variable domain is DVKVTQSSRYLVKRTGEKVFLECVQDMDHENMFWYRQDPGLGLRLIYFSYDVKMKEKGDIPEGYSVSREKKERFSLILESASTNQTSMYLCASSYQSTPTDLSNEQFFGPGTRLTVL.

There are many counts of this clonotype. The chain links TRBV5-1 to TRBJ2-1; 9 bases match TRBD2. With 0 bases clipped from V and 5 bases from J, the junction kept 3 bases outside the gene matches. Germline V gene sequence: CDR1 SGHRS, CDR2 YFSETQ. The CDR3 loop spans 15 amino acids. The CDR3: CASSLAASGNNEQFF. The CDR3 DNA reads as TGCGCCAGCAGCTTGGCGGCTAGCGGGAACAATGAGCAGTTCTTC.

This clonotype was detected many times. This chain uses TRBV4-2 with TRBJ2-2; D is undetermined. The germline V gene encodes CDR1 LGHNA and CDR2 YNFKEQ. The germline V and J ends were trimmed by 0 bases and 0 bases, with 14 bases remaining between them. The CDR3 is made up of 18 amino acids. CDR3 coding DNA: TGTGCCAGCAGCCAAGAGAGATATTGGGGTTCGAACACCGGGGAGCTGTTTTTT. This encodes CASSQERYWGSNTGELFF.

The J gene is TRBJ2-7, the V gene TRBV29-1, with 10 bases lining up with TRBD2. CDR1 and CDR2 (germline): SQVTM, ANQGSEA. V gave up 4 bases and J gave up 2 bases; unmatched junction bases: 5. The CDR3 spans 14 residues. The CDR3, as DNA: TGCAGCGTTGTTACCAGCGGGAGGGCCTACGAGCAGTACTTC. It yields the protein CSVVTSGRAYEQYF.

Ten or more counts support this clonotype. The J gene is TRBJ1-1, the V gene TRBV6-2 or TRBV6-3; maybe TRBD1 (5 bases). The ends were cut back, 0 bases at V and 0 bases at J, with 8 bases in the middle. The germline V gene has CDR1 MNHEY and CDR2 SVGEGT. The CDR3 is 15 residues long. This CDR3 is CASSYSRQMNTEAFF. CDR3 DNA sequence: TGTGCCAGCAGTTACTCGAGACAGATGAACACTGAAGCTTTCTTT.

This rearrangement joins TRBV5-1 to TRBJ1-1, with D maybe TRBD1 (5 bases). The CDR3 consists of 16 residues. V was trimmed by 4 bases and J by 4 bases, leaving 20 bases between them. CDR1 SGHRS and CDR2 YFSETQ come from the germline V gene. CDR3 sequence (DNA): TGCGCCAGCAGCGCAAGTAGAGGGGCTTGGCGCACTGAAGCTTTCTTT. This gives the protein CASSASRGAWRTEAFF.